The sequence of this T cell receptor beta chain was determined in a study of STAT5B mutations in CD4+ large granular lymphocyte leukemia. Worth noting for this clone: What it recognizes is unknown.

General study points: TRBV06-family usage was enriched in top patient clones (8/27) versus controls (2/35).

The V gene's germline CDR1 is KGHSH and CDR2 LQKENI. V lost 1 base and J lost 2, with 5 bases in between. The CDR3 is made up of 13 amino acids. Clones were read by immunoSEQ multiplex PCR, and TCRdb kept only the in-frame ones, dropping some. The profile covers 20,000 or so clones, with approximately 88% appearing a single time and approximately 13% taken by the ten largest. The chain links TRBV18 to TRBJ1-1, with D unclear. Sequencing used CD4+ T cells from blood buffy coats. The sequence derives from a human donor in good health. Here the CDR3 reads CASSPQSNTEAFF. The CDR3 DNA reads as TGTGCCAGCTCACCACAGAGTAACACTGAAGCTTTCTTT.